Listed here is a single TCR beta chain. This sample stems from a study of shared clonotypes between healthy human individuals. The assay was immunoSEQ multiplex PCR, and TCRdb's table has in-frame clones only and misses some. The sample consists of about 450,000 clones, roughly 77% of them appearing once. CDR1 and CDR2 from the germline V gene are MDHEN and SYDVKM. Trimming cost V 3 bases and J 5 bases, with 16 bases left between them. This CDR3 contains 15 residues. This chain joins TRBV28 and TRBJ1-2, with a possible D match to TRBD1 (5 bases). Source material: PBMCs. The clonotype was recovered from a woman aged 40 to 50 in good health. Some clones in this sample may be carry-over from other donors' samples. CDR3 sequence (DNA): TGTGCCAGCAGTTTGACAGCCACGGAGCATTATGGCTACACCTTC. This translates into CASSLTATEHYGYTF.